Below are 22 T cell receptor beta chains sequenced from a single sample in a study of STAT3 mutations in large granular lymphocyte leukemia (dated by TCRdb to about 2019). General findings and caveats noted by the study authors: All T-LGLL patients had at least one immunodominant TCRbeta clonotype, and roughly half had multiple immunodominant subclonotypes.

Antigens for these TCRs are unknown. The library was generated by the immunoSEQ multiplex PCR assay. TCRdb took this table from immuneACCESS and kept in-frame rearrangements with V and J called. Such tables lack part of the clones; where checked against another copy, unresolved V genes explain under half of the gap, and the rest is unexplained. Recorded for this sample are over 10,000 clones; 81% of them occurred a single time. Of the sample, roughly 56% falls within the top ten clones. The material sequenced was peripheral blood mononuclear cells. The origin of the receptors is a man in his fifties or sixties with T-cell large granular lymphocyte leukemia. Some clones in this sample may be carry-over from other donors' samples. The age is the age at diagnosis.

The chain employs TRBV10-1 and TRBJ2-7; no clear D. The CDR3 length is 10 residues. Trimming stripped 10 bases from V and 2 bases from J, with 6 bases between. The V gene's germline CDR1 is WNHNN and CDR2 SYGVQD (reference sequence). The DNA of the CDR3 is TGCGCCACTTTCACCTACGAGCAGTACTTC. Translating it yields CATFTYEQYF.

The chain couples TRBV28 to TRBJ1-5; D is unresolved. This CDR3 spans 12 amino acids. The V gene's germline CDR1 is MDHEN and CDR2 SYDVKM. Trimming stripped 3 bases from V and 7 bases from J, with 7 bases between. CDR3: CASSLGWQPQHF. The CDR3 nucleotides are TGTGCCAGCAGTTTGGGGTGGCAGCCCCAGCATTTT. The variable domain in full, with the rest retrieved from reference TRBV28 and TRBJ1-5, is DVKVTQSSRYLVKRTGEKVFLECVQDMDHENMFWYRQDPGLGLRLIYFSYDVKMKEKGDIPEGYSVSREKKERFSLILESASTNQTSMYLCASSLGWQPQHFGDGTRLSIL.

This clone has just a few counts. The J gene is TRBJ1-1, the V gene TRBV5-1, with TRBD1 identical over 7 bases. V was clipped by 0 bases and J by 3 bases; unmatched bases: 5. From germline, CDR1 is SGHRS and CDR2 YFSETQ. The CDR3 consists of 15 residues. The CDR3 spells CASSLEPGGDTEAFF. CDR3 sequence (DNA): TGCGCCAGCAGCTTGGAGCCAGGGGGTGACACTGAAGCTTTCTTT.

The J gene is TRBJ1-4, the V gene TRBV28, with D possibly TRBD1 on 5 matching bases. V lost 1 base to trimming and J lost 7 bases, with 16 bases between them. The CDR3 length is 16 residues. From germline, CDR1 is MDHEN and CDR2 SYDVKM. DNA of the CDR3: TGTGCCAGCAGTTTATACACAGGTGGATTCGTTGAAAAACTGTTTTTT. Translated, it gives CASSLYTGGFVEKLFF.

The CDR3 coding sequence is TGTGCCAGCAGCGGGGACGGCGCAGCCTACGAGCAGTACTTC. Residues: CASSGDGAAYEQYF. The chain has TRBV7-2 and TRBJ2-7; perhaps D is TRBD1 or TRBD2 (5 bases each). With 5 bases removed from V and 2 bases from J, the gap between germline ends came to 13 bases. Looked up from germline, CDR1 is SGHTA and CDR2 is FQGNSA. CDR3 size: 14 residues.

In its sample, this clone was seen once. The chain recombines TRBV5-6 with TRBJ2-1, with a tentative D call TRBD2 (6 bases). The V end lost 4 bases, the J end lost 12 bases, and 11 bases lay between the germline ends. This CDR3 comprises 11 residues. Per the germline V gene, CDR1 is SGHDT and CDR2 is YYEEEE. In nucleotides, the CDR3 is TGTGCCAGCAGCCTGGGGGGAGGGCAGTTCTTC. Translation: CASSLGGGQFF.

The rearrangement uses TRBV5-1 and TRBJ2-7; possibly TRBD1 or TRBD2 for D (5 bases each). Trimming took off 7 bases at V and 3 bases at J, with 17 bases between the two ends. CDR1 is SGHRS and CDR2 is YFSETQ in the germline V gene. The CDR3 sequence is 14 residues long. This chain's CDR3 is CASDRDGNIYEQYF. The CDR3 DNA follows: TGCGCCAGCGACCGGGACGGGAACATCTACGAGCAGTACTTC.

The chain is built from TRBV6-6 and TRBJ1-5; 10 nucleotides agree with TRBD1. Germline trimming cut 5 bases from V and 3 bases from J; bases unmatched to any gene: 4. Germline values: CDR1 MNHNY, CDR2 SVGAGI (reference sequence). The CDR3 spans 15 residues. DNA for the CDR3: TGTGCCAGCAGTCACGGACAGGGGGTCAATCAGCCCCAGCATTTT. This gives the protein CASSHGQGVNQPQHF.

The chain uses TRBV7-2 and TRBJ2-7; TRBD2 agrees at 11 bases. V was pared by 0 bases and J by 6 bases, with 4 bases of the junction left unmatched. Germline V gene data show CDR1 as SGHTA and CDR2 as FQGNSA. This CDR3 is built from 15 residues. CDR3: CASSLALAGGAEQYF. CDR3 in DNA: TGTGCCAGCAGCTTAGCCCTAGCGGGAGGCGCCGAGCAGTACTTC. The whole variable domain, remainder taken from reference TRBV7-2 and TRBJ2-7, is GAGVSQSPSNKVTEKGKDVELRCDPISGHTALYWYRQSLGQGLEFLIYFQGNSAPDKSGLPSDRFSAERTGGSVSTLTIQRTQQEDSAVYLCASSLALAGGAEQYFGPGTRLTVT.

This clone came up once. The DNA for the CDR3 is TGTGCCAGCAGCGTACCCGGCCATGGCTACACCTTC. It is translated as CASSVPGHGYTF. The V call is TRBV7-9, the J call TRBJ1-2; D unresolved. Trimming pared 5 bases from V and 6 bases from J, leaving 10 bases between. The CDR3 spans 12 residues. Per germline, CDR1 SEHNR and CDR2 FQNEAQ (reference sequence).

CDR3 residues: CASSTVLREVYEQYF. The CDR3 DNA is TGTGCCAGCAGTACAGTGTTAAGGGAGGTCTACGAGCAGTACTTC. The chain couples TRBV27 to TRBJ2-7; weak D call: TRBD2 (6 bases). This CDR3 is built from 15 residues. The V and J ends lost 5 bases and 3 bases respectively, with 17 bases between them. Germline V gene data show CDR1 as MNHEY and CDR2 as SMNVEV (reference sequence).

J is TRBJ2-3 and V is TRBV29-1; weak D call: TRBD2 (6 bases). CDR3 length: 13 amino acids. Deletions cut 0 bases from V and 8 bases from J, with 12 bases between. The germline gives CDR1 SQVTM, CDR2 ANQGSEA. CDR3 amino acids: CSVEELRDGTQYF. DNA for the CDR3: TGCAGCGTTGAAGAGTTGCGGGATGGTACGCAGTATTTT.

This chain connects TRBV6-5 to TRBJ2-7; D is undetermined. V lost 6 bases to trimming and J lost 1 base, with 16 bases between them. Germline V gene sequence: CDR1 MNHEY, CDR2 SVGAGI. CDR3 length equals 15 residues. CDR3 sequence: CASSITVTQSYEQYF. The CDR3 bases are TGTGCCAGCAGCATTACAGTCACTCAATCCTACGAGCAGTACTTC.

The gene calls are TRBV6-1 and TRBJ1-2; unclear D gene. The CDR3 sequence is 13 residues long. Germline V gene data show CDR1 as MNHNS and CDR2 as SASEGT. V was trimmed by 0 bases and J by 2 bases, leaving 4 bases between them. The CDR3 is CASSEAENYGYTF. The CDR3 DNA is TGTGCCAGCAGTGAAGCGGAAAACTATGGCTACACCTTC.

V usage is TRBV18 and J usage is TRBJ1-1; no clear D. Germline-derived CDR1 and CDR2 are KGHSH and LQKENI. This CDR3 has 13 amino acids. V lost 4 bases to trimming and J lost 1 base, with 7 bases between them. CDR3 in amino acids: CASSRYGNTEAFF. CDR3 in DNA: TGTGCCAGCTCACGGTACGGGAACACTGAAGCTTTCTTT.

This chain uses TRBV11-2 with TRBJ2-2, with 8 bases fitting TRBD2. J was trimmed by 4 bases and V by 10 bases; bases with no gene match: 8. CDR3 length: 14 residues. Germline CDR1 is SGHAT and CDR2 is FQNNGV. The CDR3 DNA reads as TGTGCCACCGGCGGGGGGTTGGTCACCGGGGAGCTGTTTTTT. It codes for CATGGGLVTGELFF.

This rearrangement joins TRBV6-5 to TRBJ2-7; D is unclear. The CDR3 covers 11 residues. V lost 5 bases to trimming and J lost 3 bases, with 5 bases between them. CDR1 MNHEY and CDR2 SVGAGI come from the germline V gene. CDR3 nucleotide sequence: TGTGCCAGCAGTACACTCTACGAGCAGTACTTC. It specifies CASSTLYEQYF.

This sequence joins TRBV5-1 and TRBJ2-7, with a possible D match to TRBD1 (5 bases). V gave up 0 bases and J gave up 12 bases, with 19 bases separating them. The CDR3 has 14 amino acids. Germline lookup yields CDR1 SGHRS and CDR2 YFSETQ. Here the CDR3 reads CASSLEQGTPARYF. CDR3 nucleotides: TGCGCCAGCAGCTTGGAGCAGGGTACACCTGCACGGTACTTC. The full variable domain, with the rest looked up from reference TRBV5-1 and TRBJ2-7, is KAGVTQTPRYLIKTRGQQVTLSCSPISGHRSVSWYQQTPGQGLQFLFEYFSETQRNKGNFPGRFSGRQFSNSRSEMNVSTLELGDSALYLCASSLEQGTPARYFGPGTRLTVT.

This sequence joins TRBV28 and TRBJ1-1; TRBD1 matches 8 bases. Per the germline V gene, CDR1 is MDHEN and CDR2 is SYDVKM. This CDR3 is 15 amino acids long. The V segment lost 6 bases and the J segment 1 base; nucleotides outside the gene matches: 7. In nucleotides, the CDR3 is TGTGCCAGCAGCGGGACAGGACTCCCGAACACTGAAGCTTTCTTT. This sequence encodes CASSGTGLPNTEAFF.

This clone ranks as large. The chain links TRBV9 to TRBJ2-2; 7 bases are shared with TRBD2. Trimming cost V 0 bases and J 1 base; bases outside gene matches: 3. Germline V gene sequence: CDR1 SGDLS, CDR2 YYNGEE. There are 16 residues in the CDR3. CDR3: CASSVAGLRNTGELFF. In DNA form, the CDR3 reads TGTGCCAGCAGCGTAGCGGGACTAAGGAACACCGGGGAGCTGTTTTTT.

This clone came up a few times. The chain couples TRBV7-9 to TRBJ2-7; D could derive from TRBD1 or TRBD2 (6 bases each). This CDR3 has 14 residues. Trimming stripped 1 base from V and 7 bases from J, with 14 bases between. Germline values: CDR1 SEHNR, CDR2 FQNEAQ (reference sequence). This CDR3 reads CASSLGPGAEEQYF. CDR3 bases: TGTGCCAGCAGCTTAGGTCCGGGGGCGGAGGAGCAGTACTTC.

This chain uses TRBV7-9 with TRBJ2-2; the D gene is possibly TRBD1 (5 bases). This CDR3 has 14 residues. V lost 7 bases to trimming and J lost 2 bases, with 11 bases between them. Germline V lookup: CDR1 SEHNR, CDR2 FQNEAQ (reference sequence). Written as DNA, the CDR3 is TGTGCCAGCACGCAGGGAAGTAACACCGGGGAGCTGTTTTTT. Amino acids: CASTQGSNTGELFF.